The T cell receptor (beta chain) described here comes from a study of cytomegalovirus exposure and HLA in healthy donors. Looking at the study overall: As an earlier analysis found, roughly 180 million T cells yielded about 120 million unique TCR beta sequences.

PCR used 60 Vbeta primers and 13 Jbeta primers. Produced via immunoSEQ multiplex PCR; TCRdb's table is partial and in-frame only. The table shows under 150,000 clones, with roughly 70% occurring only once. The CDR3 totals 12 residues. CDR1 is SEHNR and CDR2 is FQNEAQ in the germline V gene (reference sequence). Concerning this clone: Germline is not matched at one junction end, which may reflect a read error.

The chain has TRBV7-9 and TRBJ2-7; D is possibly TRBD1 (6 bases). The sequencing input was PBMCs. The receptor comes from a man in his 60s in good health and CMV-seronegative. The CDR3 here is CSSSRTALEQYF. The CDR3 nucleotides read TGTTCCAGCAGCAGGACAGCGCTCGAGCAGTACTTC.